This TCR beta chain was captured in a study of T cells in Graves' hyperthyroidism and ophthalmopathy. The source material, RNA transcripts, was used to amplify TCR beta CDR3 regions. A first-round RT-PCR of the TCR CDR3 used the HTBI primer set. TCRdb passed the multiplex PCR reads through MiXCR, listing each CDR3 protein once. The sample shows 500,000 to 700,000 distinct CDR3 sequences, around 15% of them seen only once. The study's findings and limits: Most thyroid-expanded clonotypes above 0.001 were also found in blood.

This clonotype was seen only a few times. Its specificity is unknown. The CDR3 runs 15 residues. V gave up 2 bases and J gave up 4 bases, with 14 bases separating them. CDR1 MDHEN and CDR2 SYDVKM come from the germline V gene. The TCR was taken from a woman aged 18-29 years with Graves' hyperthyroidism. Sequenced: blood. The chain joins TRBV28 to TRBJ2-5; D is perhaps TRBD2 (5 bases). The CDR3 loop reads CASSLNFAGLETQYF. The DNA for the CDR3 is TGTGCCAGCAGTTTAAATTTTGCGGGTTTAGAGACCCAGTACTTC.